This T cell receptor beta chain originates from a study of beta chain features in type 1 diabetes. Study-level background: All samples yielded 85 million to 130 million examined sorted cells.

Study-wide points: Within the patient group, naive, central memory and Treg TCRB repertoires appeared more similar to each other than within healthy donors. TCRB CDR3 length was moderately but significantly reduced in all four CD4+ subsets of Type 1 diabetes patients. VDJ junctions from type 1 diabetes patients carried fewer insertions and larger deletions.

Every bit of the isolated RNA underwent reverse transcription, so sequencing read expressed TCRB transcripts. Profiled with immunoSEQ multiplex PCR; TCRdb holds only in-frame clones, not every one. This table has approximately 150,000 clones, roughly 10% appearing once. Comments on this clone: The antigen remains unidentified.

Purities over 95% were achieved in all sorted populations. The sample was central memory CD4+ T cells from blood. This receptor was taken from a man aged 25 to 40 with type 1 diabetes.

The CDR3 DNA sequence: TGTGCCAGCAGTTACTCCCAGCAGGCCCTAACCCTCCACTTT. Translating gives CASSYSQQALTLHF. V usage is TRBV6-5 and J usage is TRBJ1-6; D gene ambiguous. CDR1 is MNHEY and CDR2 is SVGAGI in the germline V gene. The CDR3 extends over 14 amino acids. The V end lost 0 bases, the J end lost 14 bases, and 14 bases lay between the germline ends.